The T cell receptor beta chain under discussion was sequenced for a study of blood T cell repertoires in COVID-19. About the study: Nucleic acid was either cDNA or gDNA, and it came from T cells, B-cell-depleted T cells, or PBMCs.

The V gene lost 6 bases and the J gene lost 6 bases, with 11 bases spanning the gap. The germline gives CDR1 MNHNY, CDR2 SVGAGI (reference sequence). CDR3 length equals 12 residues. Using immunoSEQ multiplex PCR, the repertoire was profiled, and TCRdb retains in-frame clones only, with some absent. The sample has 150,000 to 200,000 clones; 81% are singletons. V usage is TRBV6-6 and J usage is TRBJ1-2; D possibly corresponds to TRBD1 (6 bases). The TCR was taken from a man in his sixties with active or convalescent COVID-19. The sample was peripheral blood. The CDR3 reads CASREGGHGYTF. DNA for the CDR3: TGTGCCAGCAGGGAGGGGGGGCATGGCTACACCTTC.